The 29 T cell receptor beta chains in this list originate from one sample, sequenced in a study of neoadjuvant anti-PD-1 for oral cavity cancer. This table comes from immunoSEQ multiplex PCR, and its TCRdb copy is limited to in-frame clones, with some not included. Among fewer than 90,000 clones, approximately 80% were seen once, and the ten largest hold around 3%. This material consisted of PBMCs, taken before nivolumab (anti-PD-1) treatment. Source of these receptors: a person aged 35 to 85 with oral cavity squamous cell carcinoma.

The rearrangement joins TRBV7-3 to TRBJ2-1, with 10 nucleotides matching TRBD1. The trim removed 5 bases at V and 6 bases at J, leaving 13 bases unmatched. From germline, CDR1 is SGHTA and CDR2 FQGTGA. This CDR3 comprises 17 residues. CDR3 sequence (DNA): TGTGCCAGCAGCCTTCGGGGAGGGGACAGGGGTTCCAATGAGCAGTTCTTC. Its protein product is CASSLRGGDRGSNEQFF.

This sequence joins TRBV6-1 and TRBJ1-4; D unclear. This CDR3 has 16 amino acids. The germline CDR1 and CDR2 sequences are MNHNS and SASEGT. Trimming left V 1 base short and J 8 bases short, with 17 bases between. CDR3 sequence (DNA): TGTGCCAGCAGTGAAGGTGAGAGGAGGGCAGAAGAAAAACTGTTTTTT. This codes for CASSEGERRAEEKLFF.

The V and J genes are TRBV25-1 and TRBJ2-1, with TRBD2 matching over 11 bases. Germline trimming cut 2 bases from V and 5 bases from J; bases unmatched to any gene: 2. The CDR3 contains 15 residues. CDR1 is MGHDK and CDR2 is SYGVNS in the germline V gene. The CDR3 protein is CASSEPGLADNEQFF. The CDR3 DNA reads TGTGCCAGCAGTGAACCGGGACTAGCGGACAATGAGCAGTTCTTC. Complete variable domain (other parts from reference TRBV25-1 and TRBJ2-1): EADIYQTPRYLVIGTGKKITLECSQTMGHDKMYWYQQDPGMELHLIHYSYGVNSTEKGDLSSESTVSRIRTEHFPLTLESARPSHTSQYLCASSEPGLADNEQFFGPGTRLTVL.

The V call is TRBV19, the J call TRBJ2-1, with D maybe TRBD1 (5 bases). Trimming left V 3 bases short and J 8 bases short, with 8 bases between. This CDR3 has 12 residues. CDR1 is LNHDA and CDR2 is SQIVND in the germline V gene (reference sequence). In DNA, the CDR3 is TGTGCCAGTAGTATGGGGCCGGATGAGCAGTTCTTC. This translates into CASSMGPDEQFF. The variable domain in full, with the rest retrieved from reference TRBV19 and TRBJ2-1, is DGGITQSPKYLFRKEGQNVTLSCEQNLNHDAMYWYRQDPGQGLRLIYYSQIVNDFQKGDIAEGYSVSREKKESFPLTVTSAQKNPTAFYLCASSMGPDEQFFGPGTRLTVL.

V gene TRBV19 combines with J gene TRBJ1-1; TRBD1 agrees at 8 bases. V trimming: 10 bases; J trimming: 5 bases; junction bases outside the gene matches: 6. This CDR3 is built from 12 residues. The germline gives CDR1 LNHDA, CDR2 SQIVND (reference sequence). In nucleotides, the CDR3 is TGTGCCACCGGACAGGGTCGGACTGAAGCTTTCTTT. Translation gives CATGQGRTEAFF.

The chain recombines TRBV2 with TRBJ1-1; D is uncertain. The CDR3 sequence is 13 residues long. CDR1 and CDR2 (germline): SNHLY, FYNNEI. V shed 4 bases and J shed 1 base, with 7 bases lying between them. The CDR3 reads CASSGIRNTEAFF. The CDR3 DNA sequence: TGTGCCAGCAGTGGTATAAGGAACACTGAAGCTTTCTTT.

The V call is TRBV9, the J call TRBJ2-2; 11 positions match TRBD2. The germline V gene has CDR1 SGDLS and CDR2 YYNGEE. The CDR3 totals 16 residues. V gave up 0 bases and J gave up 8 bases; unmatched junction bases: 6. CDR3 in DNA: TGTGCCAGCAGCGTAGCTAGCGGGAGGTTCGGTGGGGAGCTGTTTTTT. Its translation is CASSVASGRFGGELFF.

The V gene is TRBV19, the J gene TRBJ2-1, with TRBD2 matching over 12 bases. CDR1 LNHDA and CDR2 SQIVND come from the germline V gene (reference sequence). V was clipped by 1 base and J by 0 bases; unmatched bases: 7. The CDR3 runs 19 residues. As DNA, the CDR3 is TGTGCCAGTAGTATAGCGGGGACTAGCGGGCGTAGCTCCTACAATGAGCAGTTCTTC. Its translation: CASSIAGTSGRSSYNEQFF.

The DNA for the CDR3 is TGTGCCAGCAGCTTAGCGAGGGGACAGGGGAAGGGAGAGACCCAGTACTTC. Encoded protein: CASSLARGQGKGETQYF. The chain has TRBV7-9 and TRBJ2-5, with 10 nucleotides matching TRBD1. This CDR3 has 17 amino acids. V was pared by 0 bases and J by 4 bases, with 8 bases of the junction left unmatched. Germline-derived CDR1 and CDR2 are SEHNR and FQNEAQ (reference sequence).

In this sample, this clone is medium-sized. The genes are TRBV5-1 and TRBJ1-1; 7 bases map to TRBD1. With 4 bases clipped from V and 4 bases from J, the junction kept 10 bases outside the gene matches. CDR3 length: 15 residues. Germline V gene sequence: CDR1 SGHRS, CDR2 YFSETQ. In nucleotides, the CDR3 is TGCGCCAGCAGCCCCGGACGACAGGGTAGCACTGAAGCTTTCTTT. Its protein product is CASSPGRQGSTEAFF.

V gene TRBV10-1 combines with J gene TRBJ2-7; D gene ambiguous. Trimming shortened V by 8 bases and J by 0 bases, and 8 bases separated the two germline ends. The CDR3 spans 12 residues. In germline, CDR1 is WNHNN, CDR2 SYGVQD (reference sequence). CDR3 coding DNA: TGCGCCAGCGACGGCACCTCCTACGAGCAGTACTTC. As protein: CASDGTSYEQYF.

This clone was recorded only once. This same CDR3 is encoded by further DNA sequences in the sample. This chain uses TRBV5-1 with TRBJ2-2; maybe TRBD1 (5 bases). The V gene's germline CDR1 is SGHRS and CDR2 YFSETQ. The V end lost 0 bases, the J end lost 4 bases, and 7 bases lay between the germline ends. The CDR3 loop spans 14 amino acids. The chain's CDR3 is CASSLGQSTGELFF. The CDR3 DNA sequence: TGCGCCAGCAGCTTGGGACAGAGCACCGGGGAGCTGTTTTTT.

This chain uses TRBV27 with TRBJ2-7; unclear D gene. The CDR3 covers 11 residues. Between the trimmed V and J ends, which lost 6 bases and 6 bases, there was a span of 9 bases. CDR1 MNHEY and CDR2 SMNVEV come from the germline V gene (reference sequence). This CDR3 reads CASSGSGEQYF. CDR3 bases: TGTGCCAGCAGCGGCTCCGGCGAGCAGTACTTC.

The chain recombines TRBV19 with TRBJ1-5; TRBD1 matches 10 bases. V trimming: 6 bases; J trimming: 3 bases; junction bases outside the gene matches: 5. Germline V gene lookup returns CDR1 LNHDA and CDR2 SQIVND (reference sequence). The CDR3 covers 15 residues. CDR3 sequence reads: CASRETGGSNQPQHF. Written as DNA, the CDR3 is TGTGCCAGTAGAGAGACAGGGGGCTCCAATCAGCCCCAGCATTTT.

The V call is TRBV11-2, the J call TRBJ2-7; possibly TRBD1 for D (5 bases). This CDR3 has 15 residues. V lost 5 bases, J lost 3 bases, and 17 bases lay in between. Germline V gene sequence: CDR1 SGHAT, CDR2 FQNNGV. The CDR3 bases are TGTGCCAGCAGCCCTTTTTCAGGGTCGGGCTACGAGCAGTACTTC. Translating it yields CASSPFSGSGYEQYF. The full variable domain, with the rest looked up from reference TRBV11-2 and TRBJ2-7, is EAGVAQSPRYKIIEKRQSVAFWCNPISGHATLYWYQQILGQGPKLLIQFQNNGVVDDSQLPKDRFSAERLKGVDSTLKIQPAKLEDSAVYLCASSPFSGSGYEQYFGPGTRLTVT.

This sequence joins TRBV6-5 and TRBJ2-7; 11 nucleotides agree with TRBD1. Trimming took 2 bases from V and 5 from J; bases not matched to a gene: 5. CDR1 MNHEY and CDR2 SVGAGI come from the germline V gene. The CDR3 contains 15 residues. Here the CDR3 DNA reads TGTGCCAGCAGTTACCTGGGACAGGGGGAACACGAGCAGTACTTC. It specifies CASSYLGQGEHEQYF.

The V call is TRBV9, the J call TRBJ2-7, with D possibly being TRBD2 (6 bases). The germline CDR1 and CDR2 sequences are SGDLS and YYNGEE. The CDR3 is 14 residues long. V was clipped by 1 base and J by 5 bases, with 13 bases between them. The CDR3 DNA follows: TGTGCCAGCAGCGTACTAACGGGAGACAACGAGCAGTACTTC. This encodes CASSVLTGDNEQYF.

This clone was seen once. V is TRBV29-1 and J is TRBJ2-7, with 8 bases aligning to TRBD2. Germline V CDR1 and CDR2: SQVTM, ANQGSEA. The CDR3 consists of 12 residues. Trimming took 6 bases from V and 3 from J; bases not matched to a gene: 4. The CDR3: CSVRRGDYEQYF. The CDR3 nucleotides read TGCAGCGTGAGGCGGGGGGACTACGAGCAGTACTTC.

The chain couples TRBV7-3 to TRBJ2-4, with D possibly matching TRBD2 (6 bases). From germline, CDR1 is SGHTA and CDR2 FQGTGA. V was clipped by 5 bases and J by 5 bases, with 10 bases between them. The CDR3 runs 13 residues. The CDR3 loop is CASSLGTQNIQYF. The CDR3, as DNA: TGTGCCAGCAGCCTTGGGACTCAAAACATTCAGTACTTC.

The V and J genes are TRBV6-1 and TRBJ2-5; 10 bases fit TRBD1. The CDR3 totals 15 residues. V was clipped by 1 base and J by 7 bases; unmatched bases: 6. Germline V CDR1 and CDR2: MNHNS, SASEGT. DNA for the CDR3: TGTGCCAGCAGTGAAGATGGGACAGGGGCGCGGACCCAGTACTTC. This translates into CASSEDGTGARTQYF.

In the case of this clone: One end of the junction varies from germline; a read error may be responsible. This sample also contains other DNA sequences that code for the same CDR3. The rearrangement links TRBV29-1 to TRBJ1-1; possible D gene TRBD1, 6 bases. The CDR3 consists of 14 residues. Germline-derived CDR1 and CDR2 are SQVTM and ANQGSEA. The CDR3 loop reads CSVEVSGVNTEAFF. Written as DNA, the CDR3 is TGCAGCGTGGAAGTGTCAGGGGTAAACACTGAAGCTTTCTTT.

This clone was seen only a few times. CDR3 sequence reads: CASSGTSGRGETQYF. The CDR3 bases are TGTGCCAGCAGCGGGACTAGCGGGAGAGGTGAGACCCAGTACTTC. This rearrangement joins TRBV6-1 to TRBJ2-5, with 14 bases lining up with TRBD2. This CDR3 is built from 15 residues. Germline CDR1 MNHNS, CDR2 SASEGT. J gave up 5 bases and V 6 bases, and 5 bases lay outside the gene matches.

This clone is medium-sized within its sample. The sample carries other DNA sequences with the same CDR3. The chain carries TRBV6-6 and TRBJ2-7, with TRBD2 matching 7 bases. Germline CDR1 is MNHNY and CDR2 is SVGAGI (reference sequence). This CDR3 comprises 14 residues. Unmatched junction bases numbered 5, after V lost 2 bases and J lost 4 bases. The CDR3 DNA is TGTGCCAGCAGTTACGTGCGGGAGAGGTACGAGCAGTACTTC. This translates into CASSYVRERYEQYF.

The chain is built from TRBV5-4 and TRBJ2-2, with 7 bases lining up with TRBD1. The CDR3 covers 14 residues. The V gene end was trimmed by 4 bases and the J gene end by 6 bases; junction bases not matched to a gene: 6. Germline-derived CDR1 and CDR2 are SGHNT and YYREEE (reference sequence). The CDR3: CASSPGGRAGELFF. CDR3 DNA: TGTGCCAGCAGCCCAGGGGGAAGAGCCGGGGAGCTGTTTTTT.

This clone was seen a few times. The rearrangement uses TRBV27 and TRBJ1-5; D gene ambiguous. Trimming removed 3 bases at V and 5 bases at J, with 5 bases between. From germline, CDR1 is MNHEY and CDR2 SMNVEV (reference sequence). CDR3 length equals 12 residues. This CDR3 is CASSFRDQPQHF. The CDR3 DNA is TGTGCCAGCAGTTTCCGGGATCAGCCCCAGCATTTT.

The CDR3: CASSAAPYEQYF. In DNA, the CDR3 is TGTGCCAGCAGTGCCGCGCCCTACGAGCAGTACTTC. The chain uses TRBV25-1 and TRBJ2-7, with D unclear. V was cut by 4 bases and J by 2 bases, with 6 bases left in between. Germline CDR1 is MGHDK and CDR2 is SYGVNS. The CDR3 extends over 12 amino acids.

This chain joins TRBV10-3 and TRBJ2-3; 13 bases agree with TRBD2. J was trimmed by 6 bases and V by 8 bases; bases with no gene match: 11. CDR3 length: 16 residues. Germline V CDR1 and CDR2: ENHRY, SYGVKD. This chain's CDR3 is CAIQGTSGTIGDTQYF. The CDR3 DNA follows: TGTGCCATCCAGGGGACTAGCGGGACCATCGGGGATACGCAGTATTTT.

The chain uses TRBV27 and TRBJ2-5; weak D call: TRBD1 (5 bases). Germline V lookup: CDR1 MNHEY, CDR2 SMNVEV (reference sequence). The CDR3 contains 15 residues. Trimming removed 4 bases from V and 1 base from J, with 13 bases in between. The CDR3 region is CASSSMQGPQETQYF. CDR3 DNA: TGTGCCAGCAGTTCAATGCAGGGCCCCCAAGAGACCCAGTACTTC.

This clone occurred once. The rearrangement joins TRBV7-9 to TRBJ2-7; D might be TRBD1 (6 bases). Germline V gene sequence: CDR1 SEHNR, CDR2 FQNEAQ (reference sequence). CDR3 size: 16 residues. The ends were cut back, 2 bases at V and 3 bases at J, with 17 bases in the middle. The CDR3 spells CASSLIDRSRVYEQYF. In DNA form, the CDR3 reads TGTGCCAGCAGCTTAATCGACAGGAGTAGGGTCTACGAGCAGTACTTC.